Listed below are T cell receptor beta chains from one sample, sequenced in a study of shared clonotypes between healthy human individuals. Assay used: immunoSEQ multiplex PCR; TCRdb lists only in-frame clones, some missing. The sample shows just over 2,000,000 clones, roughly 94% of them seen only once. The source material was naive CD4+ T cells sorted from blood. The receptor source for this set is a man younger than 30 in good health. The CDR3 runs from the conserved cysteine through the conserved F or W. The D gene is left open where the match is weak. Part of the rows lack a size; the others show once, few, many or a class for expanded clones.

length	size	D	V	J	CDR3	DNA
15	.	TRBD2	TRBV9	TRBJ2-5	CASSVALAGVETQYF	TGTGCCAGCAGCGTAGCCCTAGCGGGAGTTGAGACCCAGTACTTC
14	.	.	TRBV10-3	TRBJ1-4	CAISASGEIEKLFF	TGTGCCATCAGTGCATCAGGGGAGATCGAAAAACTGTTTTTT
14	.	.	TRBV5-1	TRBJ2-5	CASSLSGIQETQYF	TGCGCCAGCAGCCTGTCCGGGATCCAAGAGACCCAGTACTTC
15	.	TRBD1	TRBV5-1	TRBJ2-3	CASSLASGGPDTQYF	TGCGCCAGCAGCTTGGCCTCAGGGGGCCCGGATACGCAGTATTTT
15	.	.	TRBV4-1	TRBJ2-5	CASSQDLGGPPAQYF	TGCGCCAGCAGCCAAGATCTAGGGGGGCCCCCGGCCCAGTACTTC
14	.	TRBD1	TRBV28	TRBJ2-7	CASSLTGGPYEQYF	TGTGCCAGCAGTTTGACAGGGGGGCCCTACGAGCAGTACTTC
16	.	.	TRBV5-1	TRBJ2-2	CASSSPGTANTGELFF	TGCGCCAGCAGCTCACCCGGGACCGCCAACACCGGGGAGCTGTTTTTT
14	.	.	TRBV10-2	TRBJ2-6	CASSGGAGANVLTF	TGCGCCAGCAGTGGAGGGGCAGGGGCCAACGTCCTGACTTTC
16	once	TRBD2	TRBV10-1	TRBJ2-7	CASSGGLAGGPNEQYF	TGCGCCAGCAGTGGAGGACTAGCGGGAGGGCCCAACGAGCAGTACTTC
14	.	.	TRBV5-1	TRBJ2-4	CASSLEGSKNIQYF	TGCGCCAGCAGCTTGGAGGGGTCCAAAAACATTCAGTACTTC
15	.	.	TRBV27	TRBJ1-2	CASSLLSPTNYGYTF	TGTGCCAGCAGTTTATTGTCACCAACTAACTATGGCTACACCTTC
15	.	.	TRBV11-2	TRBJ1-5	CASSSSTGPNQPQHF	TGTGCCAGCAGCTCTTCGACAGGCCCTAATCAGCCCCAGCATTTT
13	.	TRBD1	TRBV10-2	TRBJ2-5	CASRTDRGVGQYF	TGCGCCAGCAGAACTGACAGGGGGGTGGGCCAGTACTTC
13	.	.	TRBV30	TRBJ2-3	CAWTRDRRDTQYF	TGTGCCTGGACCCGGGACCGGAGAGATACGCAGTATTTT
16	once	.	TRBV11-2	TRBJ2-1	CASSRQLSSSYNEQFF	TGTGCCAGCAGTCGACAGCTTTCTAGCTCCTACAATGAGCAGTTCTTC
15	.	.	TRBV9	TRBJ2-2	CASSAKMWDTGELFF	TGTGCCAGCAGCGCGAAAATGTGGGACACCGGGGAGCTGTTTTTT
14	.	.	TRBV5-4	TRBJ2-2	CASSLVGTTGELFF	TGTGCCAGCAGCTTGGTCGGGACCACCGGGGAGCTGTTTTTT
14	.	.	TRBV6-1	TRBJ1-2	CASRQAVINYGYTF	TGTGCCAGCAGACAAGCAGTAATTAACTATGGCTACACCTTC
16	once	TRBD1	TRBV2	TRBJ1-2	CASLSKKGQSNYGYTF	TGTGCCAGCCTATCGAAAAAGGGACAGAGTAACTATGGCTACACCTTC
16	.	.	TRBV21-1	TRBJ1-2	CASSPEGRGANYGYTF	TGTGCCAGCAGCCCTGAAGGCAGGGGGGCTAACTATGGCTACACCTTC
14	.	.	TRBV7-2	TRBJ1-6	CASSLATGNSPLHF	TGTGCCAGCAGCTTAGCTACAGGGAATTCACCCCTCCACTTT
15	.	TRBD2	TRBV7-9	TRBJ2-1	CASSRTSGSWNEQFF	TGTGCCAGCAGCCGAACTAGCGGGAGTTGGAATGAGCAGTTCTTC
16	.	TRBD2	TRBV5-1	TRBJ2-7	CASCPWTSEQTYEQYF	TGCGCCAGCTGCCCGTGGACTAGCGAACAAACCTACGAGCAGTACTTC
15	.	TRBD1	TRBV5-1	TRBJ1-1	CASRREGTGVTEAFF	TGCGCCAGCCGACGTGAAGGGACAGGGGTAACTGAAGCTTTCTTT
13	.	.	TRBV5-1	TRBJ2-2	CASSQGLTGELFF	TGCGCCAGCAGCCAGGGACTTACCGGGGAGCTGTTTTTT
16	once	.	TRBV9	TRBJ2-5	CASSATSIGQRETQYF	TGTGCCAGCAGCGCAACCTCCATCGGACAGCGAGAGACCCAGTACTTC
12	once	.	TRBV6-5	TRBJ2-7	CASSYRGSEQYF	TGTGCCAGCAGTTACCGAGGCTCCGAGCAGTACTTC
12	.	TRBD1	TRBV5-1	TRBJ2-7	CASSGQLYEQYF	TGCGCCTCATCGGGACAGCTCTACGAGCAGTACTTC
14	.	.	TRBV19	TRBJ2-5	CASSILTDQETQYF	TGTGCCAGTAGTATATTAACAGATCAAGAGACCCAGTACTTC
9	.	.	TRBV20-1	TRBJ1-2	CSARKDYTF	TGCAGTGCTAGGAAAGACTACACCTTC
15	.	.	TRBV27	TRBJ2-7	CASHGLRDNPYEQYF	TGTGCCAGCCACGGCCTCCGGGACAACCCCTACGAGCAGTACTTC
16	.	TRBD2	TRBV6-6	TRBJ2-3	CASSYSPAGVTDTQYF	TGTGCCAGCAGTTACTCGCCAGCGGGAGTCACAGATACGCAGTATTTT
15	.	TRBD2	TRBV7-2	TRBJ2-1	CASSFLSGSSNEQFF	TGTGCCAGCAGCTTTCTCAGCGGGAGTAGCAATGAGCAGTTCTTC
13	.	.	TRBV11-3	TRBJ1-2	CASSLVGGYGYTF	TGTGCCAGCAGCTTAGTGGGGGGCTATGGCTACACCTTC
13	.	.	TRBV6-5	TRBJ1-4	CASSYAVNEKLFF	TGTGCCAGCAGTTACGCGGTTAATGAAAAACTGTTTTTT
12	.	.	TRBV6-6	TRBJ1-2	CASSYLGGGYTF	TGTGCCAGCAGTTACCTGGGTGGTGGCTACACCTTC
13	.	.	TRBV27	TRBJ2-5	CASSFYVGETQYF	TGTGCCAGCAGTTTTTATGTCGGAGAGACCCAGTACTTC
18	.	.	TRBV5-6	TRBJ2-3	CASSSFERQDLNTDTQYF	TGTGCCAGCAGCTCATTCGAGCGGCAAGACTTGAATACAGATACGCAGTATTTT
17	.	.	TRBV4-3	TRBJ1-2	CASSQDLRQPANYGYTF	TGCGCCAGCAGCCAAGATTTAAGGCAGCCCGCGAACTATGGCTACACCTTC
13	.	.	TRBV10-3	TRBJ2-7	CASSSGPGPEQYF	TGTGCCAGCAGTTCCGGCCCAGGGCCCGAGCAGTACTTC
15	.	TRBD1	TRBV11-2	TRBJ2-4	CASSQGQGVENIQYF	TGTGCCAGCAGCCAGGGACAGGGGGTCGAAAACATTCAGTACTTC
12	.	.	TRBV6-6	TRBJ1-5	CASSYHNQPQHF	TGTGCCAGCAGTTACCATAATCAGCCCCAGCATTTT
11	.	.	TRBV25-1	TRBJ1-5	CASSFGGPQHF	TGTGCCAGCAGTTTTGGTGGGCCCCAGCATTTT
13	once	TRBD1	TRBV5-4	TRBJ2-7	CASSATGIYEQYF	TGTGCCAGCAGCGCGACAGGGATCTACGAGCAGTACTTC
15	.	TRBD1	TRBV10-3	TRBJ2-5	CAISGTGVPQETQYF	TGTGCCATCAGTGGGACAGGGGTTCCCCAAGAGACCCAGTACTTC
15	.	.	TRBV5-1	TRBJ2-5	CASYNNPDTHRTQYF	TGCGCCAGCTATAATAATCCGGACACCCATAGGACCCAGTACTTC
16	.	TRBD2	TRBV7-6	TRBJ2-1	CASSSLAGEGYNEQFF	TGTGCCAGCAGCTCCTTAGCGGGAGAAGGGTACAATGAGCAGTTCTTC
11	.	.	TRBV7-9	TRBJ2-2	CASSVTGELFF	TGTGCCAGCAGCGTTACCGGGGAGCTGTTTTTT
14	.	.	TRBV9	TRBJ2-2	CASSSRGNTGELFF	TGTGCCAGCAGCTCCAGGGGAAACACCGGGGAGCTGTTTTTT
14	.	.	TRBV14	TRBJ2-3	CASSQDGGPDTQYF	TGTGCCAGCAGCCAAGACGGGGGCCCAGATACGCAGTATTTT
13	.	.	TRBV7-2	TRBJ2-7	CASSLVVLYEQYF	TGTGCCAGCAGCTTAGTGGTGCTCTACGAGCAGTACTTC
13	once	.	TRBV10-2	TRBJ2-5	CASSDRQDETQYF	TGCGCCAGCAGTGACCGCCAGGATGAGACCCAGTACTTC